The source of this T cell receptor (beta chain) is a study of blood T cell repertoires in COVID-19. Study-wide background: The cDNA or gDNA used as material had been derived from T cells, B-cell-depleted T cells, or PBMCs.

Assay used: immunoSEQ multiplex PCR; TCRdb lists only in-frame clones, some missing. This sample yields 300,000 to 350,000 clones, of which 70% to 90% are seen a single time; more than 2% belongs to the top ten. This CDR3 contains 14 residues. Trimming left V 5 bases short and J 2 bases short, with 12 bases between. Germline lookup yields CDR1 SGHTA and CDR2 FQGNSA. This clone was seen more than once but under ten times. Participants spanned ages about 18 to 90 years and resided in about two dozen US areas. Participants reported their clinical history, and cohort assignment relied on those reports. The receptor comes from a young man who had recovered from COVID-19. The chain employs TRBV7-2 and TRBJ1-1; D is possibly TRBD1 (6 bases). Sequencing was performed on PBMCs or T cells enriched from blood (not recorded which). The CDR3 sequence is CASSIIRGNTEAFF. CDR3 DNA: TGTGCCAGCAGCATAATCAGGGGAAACACTGAAGCTTTCTTT. Filled out from reference TRBV7-2 and TRBJ1-1, the complete variable domain reads GAGVSQSPSNKVTEKGKDVELRCDPISGHTALYWYRQSLGQGLEFLIYFQGNSAPDKSGLPSDRFSAERTGGSVSTLTIQRTQQEDSAVYLCASSIIRGNTEAFFGQGTRLTVV.